The sequence of this TCR beta chain was determined in a study of cytotoxic CD8 clonotypes in ibrutinib-treated CLL. For the study at large: Sample averages reached hundreds of thousands of productive templates and approximately 93,000 productive rearrangements.

The protocol was immunoSEQ multiplex PCR, while the TCRdb copy is restricted to in-frame clones and leaves out a portion. The table shows about 160,000 clones, with over 65% occurring only once. This clone was recorded only once. The antigen is not known. Germline CDR1 SGHNT, CDR2 YYREEE (reference sequence). Trimming cost V 5 bases and J 0 bases, with 9 bases left between them. The CDR3 loop spans 13 amino acids. Overall study results and limits: Timing of sampling differed between sustained-remission and progressing patients. Few clonotypes were public, and these shrank or held steady under treatment. Clonality went higher at ibrutinib response and then dropped back toward baseline at progression.

The source material was PBMCs, sampled after 12 months of ibrutinib treatment. The TCR originated in a human donor with chronic lymphocytic leukemia. This chain uses TRBV5-4 with TRBJ2-7; D gene uncertain. CDR3 region: CASRFGNSYEQYF. DNA of the CDR3: TGTGCCAGCAGATTCGGAAACTCCTACGAGCAGTACTTC.